Here is one TCR beta chain with its context. There are a few counts of this clonotype. It lacks a known antigen. Base qualities are not recorded, but no much larger clone differs from it by a single base. In the germline V gene (reference sequence), CDR1 corresponds to SGHNT and CDR2 to YYREEE. From the cysteine up to the phenylalanine, the CDR3 has a length of 15 residues. The retained sequence is limited to the CDR3, 45 bases, with the frame set at the first base. The V and J ends are trimmed by 0 bases and 0 bases, leaving 10 bases between them. The 40 or so donors, aged about 6 to 95 years, were systemically healthy Caucasian individuals from Russia. Each donor gave roughly 11 milliliters of peripheral blood, drawn into EDTA-treated Vacutainer tubes. Ficoll-Paque density-gradient centrifugation was used to isolate PBMCs, with at least 7 million obtained per sample. Trizol reagent was used to extract total RNA from PBMCs, with at least 6 micrograms per sample. For every donor, an aliquot of PBMCs went through flow cytometry to measure the percentages of naive CD45RAhigh/CD27high T cells.

The data originate from a study of blood T cells in healthy people across ages (dated by TCRdb to 2015 to 2017). Regarding the complete study: In model experiments, roughly one uniquely barcoded TCR beta cDNA molecule per two T cells was captured by template switching. The study measured age-related changes in TCR beta repertoire diversity using deep sequencing normalized with unique cDNA molecular identifiers. The donors were divided into four age groups: young (average approximately 16 years), middle-aged (under 40), aged (about 61) and long-lived (roughly 82). Donors of different ages were randomly distributed across sequencing lanes to avoid experimental bias. For two donors (one aged 18 to 29 and one aged 80 or older), the study analyzed two additional independent replicas of 1 million unique cDNA reads from the same blood draw. The research as a whole found: As age increased, observed TCR beta diversity per million T cells dropped in a roughly linear way, and a significant reduction was already evident by age 40. Because profiling used bulk unsorted PBMCs, naive and antigen-experienced compartments could not be compared conclusively. Compared with the aged group, the long-lived group had more naive CD4+ T cells, fewer expanded clones and increased TCR diversity, a pattern suggesting age selection. There was a strong correlation between observed TCR beta diversity and the percentage of naive T cells measured by flow cytometry. Donor CMV infection status was unknown, potentially confounding age-related changes in expanded clonotypes. Total diversity estimates from one million sequenced T cells were considered lower bounds and underestimates.

To prepare the library, 5' RACE was applied. TCRdb names Illumina HiSeq 2500 as the instrument used. A second PCR of roughly 6 to 11 cycles was performed with a sample-barcoded 5' primer and a J-beta primer mix. Each TCR beta cDNA molecule received a unique molecular identifier from a template-switch 5' adaptor carrying 12 random nucleotides. At least 2.5 million CDR3-containing paired-end reads were obtained from each sample. First-strand cDNA synthesis was performed from all RNA using the Mint cDNA synthesis kit, with priming by a TRBC-specific oligonucleotide. After uracil-DNA glycosylase treatment, a first 18-cycle PCR used universal primers M1SS and BC2_uni_R on all cDNA. As for the authors' bioinformatics: For normalization, 1 million high-quality reads were randomly selected from each sample, with every read carrying a distinct molecular identifier. Reads with shared molecular identifiers were discarded instead of being binned into consensus sequences. MiTCR, run with a Q25 quality threshold and the strictest error-elimination algorithm, handled CDR3 identification, clonotype clustering and error correction. Lower-bound total TCR beta diversity was estimated with a nonparametric unseen species model using Euler transformation. The raw public reads went through TCRdb reprocessing: fastp at Q25, MiXCR clone calling, in-frame beta chains kept. Merged by CDR3 protein, the rows form single entries marked with the most common genes and DNA. The V and J calls were not made by the authors but by TCRdb's processing. The sample table contains approximately 900,000 distinct CDR3 sequences; only one count was recorded for under 50% of them. Around an eighth of the sample is held by the ten biggest clonotypes.

The sample consisted of blood. The TCR comes from a young man in good health. Recombination linked TRBV5-4 to TRBJ2-7, with an unclear D gene assignment. In nucleotides, the sequence is TGTGCCAGCAGCTTGGTGGGCCCCCCCTCCTACGAGCAGTACTTC. Translation gives CASSLVGPPSYEQYF. Supplemented by the reference TRBV5-4 and TRBJ2-7 proteins around the CDR3, the complete variable domain is ETGVTQSPTHLIKTRGQQVTLRCSSQSGHNTVSWYQQALGQGPQFIFQYYREEENGRGNFPPRFSGLQFPNYSSELNVNALELDDSALYLCASSLVGPPSYEQYFGPGTRLTVT.